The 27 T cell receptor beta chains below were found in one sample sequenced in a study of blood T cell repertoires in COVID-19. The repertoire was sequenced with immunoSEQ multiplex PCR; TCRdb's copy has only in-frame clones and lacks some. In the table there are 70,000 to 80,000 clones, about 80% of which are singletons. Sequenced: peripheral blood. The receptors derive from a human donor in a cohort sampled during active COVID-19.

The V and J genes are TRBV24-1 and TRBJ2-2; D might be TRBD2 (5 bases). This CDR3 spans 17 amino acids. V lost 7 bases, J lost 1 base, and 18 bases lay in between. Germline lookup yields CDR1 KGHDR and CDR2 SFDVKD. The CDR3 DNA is TGTGCCACCAGCGGGAACGGACGGGCCTTGAACACCGGGGAGCTGTTTTTT. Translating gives CATSGNGRALNTGELFF.

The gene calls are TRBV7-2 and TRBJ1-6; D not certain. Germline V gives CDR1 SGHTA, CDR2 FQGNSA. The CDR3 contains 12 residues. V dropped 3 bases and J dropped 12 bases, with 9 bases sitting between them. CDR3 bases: TGTGCCAGCAGCTTGGGCCCTGTACCCCTCCACTTT. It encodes CASSLGPVPLHF.

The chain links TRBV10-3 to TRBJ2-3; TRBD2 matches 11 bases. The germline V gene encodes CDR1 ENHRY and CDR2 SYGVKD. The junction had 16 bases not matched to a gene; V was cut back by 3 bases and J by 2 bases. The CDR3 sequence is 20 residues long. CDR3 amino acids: CAISDTYLAGGPGFTDTQYF. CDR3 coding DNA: TGTGCCATCAGTGACACCTACTTAGCGGGGGGGCCAGGGTTCACAGATACGCAGTATTTT.

Written as DNA, the CDR3 is TGTGCCAGCAGCCCGACTAGCAGAAGGGGTGAGCAGTACGTC. Amino acids: CASSPTSRRGEQYV. V gene TRBV6-6 combines with J gene TRBJ2-7; 7 positions match TRBD2. Trimming at V came to 6 bases and at J to 7 bases, leaving 12 bases not matched to a gene. CDR1 and CDR2 (germline): MNHNY, SVGAGI (reference sequence). The CDR3 is 14 amino acids.

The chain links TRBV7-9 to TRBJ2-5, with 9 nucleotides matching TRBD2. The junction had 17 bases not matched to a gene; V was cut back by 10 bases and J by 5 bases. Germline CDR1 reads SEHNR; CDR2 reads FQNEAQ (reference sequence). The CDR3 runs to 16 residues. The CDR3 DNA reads TGTGCCACTCCGAATAGCGGGGGCCCTTTATCGGAGACCCAGTACTTC. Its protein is CATPNSGGPLSETQYF.

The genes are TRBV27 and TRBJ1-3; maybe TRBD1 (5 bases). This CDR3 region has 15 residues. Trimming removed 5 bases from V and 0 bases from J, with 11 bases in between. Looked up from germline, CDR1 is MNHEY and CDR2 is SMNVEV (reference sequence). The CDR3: CASSPRGGSGNTIYF. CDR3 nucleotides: TGTGCCAGCAGTCCGCGGGGGGGCTCTGGAAACACCATATATTTT.

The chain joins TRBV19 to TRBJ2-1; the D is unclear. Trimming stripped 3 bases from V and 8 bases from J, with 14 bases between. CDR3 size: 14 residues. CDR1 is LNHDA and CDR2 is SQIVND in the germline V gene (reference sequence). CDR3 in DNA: TGTGCCAGTAGTATCCTTCGGCGGCCAGATGAGCAGTTCTTC. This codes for CASSILRRPDEQFF.

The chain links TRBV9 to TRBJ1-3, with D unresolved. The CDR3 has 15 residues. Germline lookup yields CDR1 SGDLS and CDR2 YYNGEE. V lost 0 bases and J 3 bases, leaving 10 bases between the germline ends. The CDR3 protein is CASSVGGAGGNTIYF. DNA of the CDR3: TGTGCCAGCAGCGTAGGAGGTGCGGGTGGAAACACCATATATTTT.

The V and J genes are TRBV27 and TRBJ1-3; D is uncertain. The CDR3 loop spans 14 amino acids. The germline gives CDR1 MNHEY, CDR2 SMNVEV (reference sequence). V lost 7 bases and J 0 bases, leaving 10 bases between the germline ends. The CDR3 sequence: CASKLQFSGNTIYF. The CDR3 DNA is TGTGCCAGCAAGTTACAGTTCTCTGGAAACACCATATATTTT.

The CDR3 DNA follows: TGCGCCAGCAGCCAAGGAGTAGATAGCAATCAGCCCCAGCATTTT. Protein: CASSQGVDSNQPQHF. This sequence joins TRBV4-1 and TRBJ1-5; D is uncertain. This CDR3 comprises 15 residues. From germline, CDR1 is MGHRA and CDR2 YSYEKL. V dropped 1 base and J dropped 0 bases, with 7 bases sitting between them.

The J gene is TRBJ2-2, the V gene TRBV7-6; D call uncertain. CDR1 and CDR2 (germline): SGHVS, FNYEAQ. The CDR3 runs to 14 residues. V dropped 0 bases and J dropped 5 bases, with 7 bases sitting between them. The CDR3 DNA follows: TGTGCCAGCAGCTTAGCGTTACGGACCGGGGAGCTGTTTTTT. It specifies CASSLALRTGELFF.

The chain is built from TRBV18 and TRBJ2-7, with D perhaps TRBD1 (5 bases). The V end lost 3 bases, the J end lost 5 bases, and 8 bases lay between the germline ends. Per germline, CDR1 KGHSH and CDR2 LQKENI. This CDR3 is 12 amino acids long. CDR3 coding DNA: TGTGCCAGCTCACCTCAGGGCAACGAGCAGTACTTC. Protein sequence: CASSPQGNEQYF.

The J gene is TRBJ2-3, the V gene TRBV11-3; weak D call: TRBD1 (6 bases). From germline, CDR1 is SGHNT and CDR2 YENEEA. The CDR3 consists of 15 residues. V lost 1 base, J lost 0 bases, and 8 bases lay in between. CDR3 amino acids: CASSLVGASTDTQYF. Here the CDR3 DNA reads TGTGCCAGCAGCTTAGTGGGGGCGAGCACAGATACGCAGTATTTT.

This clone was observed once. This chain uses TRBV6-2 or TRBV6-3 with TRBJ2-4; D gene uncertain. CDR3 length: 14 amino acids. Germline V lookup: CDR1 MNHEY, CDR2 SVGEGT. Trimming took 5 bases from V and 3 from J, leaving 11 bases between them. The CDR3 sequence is CASSLTSVKNIQYF. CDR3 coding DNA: TGTGCCAGCAGTCTTACTTCGGTCAAAAACATTCAGTACTTC.

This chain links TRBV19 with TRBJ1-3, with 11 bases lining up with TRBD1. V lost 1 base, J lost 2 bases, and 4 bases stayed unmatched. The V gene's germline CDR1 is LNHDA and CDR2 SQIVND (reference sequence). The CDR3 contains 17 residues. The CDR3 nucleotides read TGTGCCAGTAGTATAGCCGGGACAGGGGGACCTGGAAACACCATATATTTT. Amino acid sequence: CASSIAGTGGPGNTIYF.

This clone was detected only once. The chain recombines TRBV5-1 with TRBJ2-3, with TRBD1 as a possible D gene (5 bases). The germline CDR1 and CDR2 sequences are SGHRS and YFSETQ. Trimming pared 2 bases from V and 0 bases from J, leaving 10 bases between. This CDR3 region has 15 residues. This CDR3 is CASSFRQLSTDTQYF. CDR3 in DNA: TGCGCCAGCAGCTTTAGACAGCTAAGCACAGATACGCAGTATTTT.

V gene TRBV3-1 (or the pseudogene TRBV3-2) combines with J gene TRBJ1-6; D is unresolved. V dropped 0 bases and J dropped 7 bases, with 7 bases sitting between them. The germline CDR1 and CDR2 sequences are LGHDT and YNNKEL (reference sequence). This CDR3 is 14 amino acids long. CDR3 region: CASSQEHGNSPLHF. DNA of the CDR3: TGTGCCAGCAGCCAAGAGCACGGGAATTCACCCCTCCACTTT.

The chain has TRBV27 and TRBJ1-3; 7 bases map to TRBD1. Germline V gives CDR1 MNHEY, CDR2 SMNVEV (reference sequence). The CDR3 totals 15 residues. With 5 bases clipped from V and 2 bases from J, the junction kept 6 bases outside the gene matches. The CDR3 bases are TGTGCCAGCAGTCTCAGGGGGAGCGCTGGAAACACCATATATTTT. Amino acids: CASSLRGSAGNTIYF.

The CDR3 nucleotides are TGTGCCAGCATCGAGTCGGGGTTGGTTGGAAACACCATATATTTT. It specifies CASIESGLVGNTIYF. V gene TRBV6-5 combines with J gene TRBJ1-3; D is undetermined. CDR3 length: 15 amino acids. The germline V gene encodes CDR1 MNHEY and CDR2 SVGAGI. Deletions cut 7 bases from V and 3 bases from J, with 16 bases between.

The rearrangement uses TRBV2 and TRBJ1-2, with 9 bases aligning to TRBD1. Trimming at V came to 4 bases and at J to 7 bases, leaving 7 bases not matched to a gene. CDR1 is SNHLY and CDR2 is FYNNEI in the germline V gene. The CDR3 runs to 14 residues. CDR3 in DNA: TGTGCCAGCAGTGGAACAGGGGGCGCCGGTGGCTACACCTTC. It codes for CASSGTGGAGGYTF.

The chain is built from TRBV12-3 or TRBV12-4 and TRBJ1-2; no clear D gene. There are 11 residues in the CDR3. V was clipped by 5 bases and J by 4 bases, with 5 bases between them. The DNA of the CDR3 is TGTGCCAGCAGTCCCGGCTATGGCTACACCTTC. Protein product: CASSPGYGYTF.

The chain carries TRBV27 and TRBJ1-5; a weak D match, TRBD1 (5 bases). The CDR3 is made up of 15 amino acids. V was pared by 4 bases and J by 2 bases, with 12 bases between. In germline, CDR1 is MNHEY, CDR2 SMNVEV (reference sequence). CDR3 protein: CASSSGRSGNQPQHF. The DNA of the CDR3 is TGTGCCAGCAGTTCAGGGAGGAGTGGCAATCAGCCCCAGCATTTT.

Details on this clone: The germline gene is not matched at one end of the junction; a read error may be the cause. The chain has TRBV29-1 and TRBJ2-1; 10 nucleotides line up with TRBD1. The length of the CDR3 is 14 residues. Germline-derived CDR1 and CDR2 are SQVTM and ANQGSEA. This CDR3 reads CNVEGTGVLDEQFF. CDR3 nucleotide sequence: TGCAACGTTGAAGGGACAGGGGTATTGGATGAGCAGTTCTTC.

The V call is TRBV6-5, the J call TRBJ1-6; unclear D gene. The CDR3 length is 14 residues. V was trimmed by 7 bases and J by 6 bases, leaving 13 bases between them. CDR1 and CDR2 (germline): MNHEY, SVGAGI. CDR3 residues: CASKIRGFNSPLHF. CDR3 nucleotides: TGTGCCAGCAAAATCCGGGGTTTTAATTCACCCCTCCACTTT.

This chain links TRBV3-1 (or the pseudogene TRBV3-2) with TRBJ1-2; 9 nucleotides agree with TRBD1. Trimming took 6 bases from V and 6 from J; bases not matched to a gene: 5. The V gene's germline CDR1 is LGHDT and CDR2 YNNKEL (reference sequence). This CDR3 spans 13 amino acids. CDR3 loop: CASRDRGKDGYTF. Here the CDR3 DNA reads TGTGCCAGCAGGGACAGGGGTAAGGATGGCTACACCTTC.

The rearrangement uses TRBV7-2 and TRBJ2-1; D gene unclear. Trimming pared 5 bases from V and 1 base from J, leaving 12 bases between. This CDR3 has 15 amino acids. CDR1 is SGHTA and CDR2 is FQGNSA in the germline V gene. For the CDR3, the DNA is TGTGCCAGCAGCCCGAGCCGGGTTTCCTACAATGAGCAGTTCTTC. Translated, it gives CASSPSRVSYNEQFF.

The CDR3 reads CASSAFPSSYNEQFF. The CDR3 DNA sequence: TGTGCCAGCAGCGCCTTTCCCAGCTCCTACAATGAGCAGTTCTTC. The rearrangement joins TRBV27 to TRBJ2-1, with D unclear. This CDR3 has 15 residues. V was clipped by 6 bases and J by 0 bases, with 12 bases between them. Germline loops: CDR1 MNHEY, CDR2 SMNVEV (reference sequence).